This T cell receptor beta chain appears in the sequencing data of a study of human T cells and chemical hapten exposure. Study as a whole: Subjects had 2% DPC placed on about 2 cm by about 2 cm of upper inner arm skin for sensitization.

CDR1 is SEHNR, CDR2 FQNEAQ, per germline (reference sequence). CDR3 length: 15 residues. The trim removed 5 bases at V and 8 bases at J, leaving 12 bases unmatched. The study used a library that attached unique molecular identifiers to individual cDNA molecules. In TCRdb, the RACE reads were re-called with MiXCR into one record per CDR3 protein. Found here are roughly 180,000 distinct CDR3 sequences, 20% to 25% of them singletons; the top ten hold 6.7%. Described time point: patch test 1, 2 weeks after DPC sensitization. Regarding treatment: therapeutic diphenylcyclopropenone sensitization with weekly scalp DPC.

The chain is built from TRBV7-9 and TRBJ1-2; the match to TRBD1 covers 9 bases. The sequence came from a woman between 45 and 60 years old with alopecia areata. Some clones in this sample may be carry-over from other donors' samples. The starting material was whole blood, obtained in connection with sensitization to the hapten diphenylcyclopropenone (DPC). The CDR3 DNA sequence: TGTGCCAGCAGCCCTCCCCAGGACAGGGGTAGGGGCTACACCTTC. Residues: CASSPPQDRGRGYTF.